Listed below are T cell receptor beta chains from one sample, sequenced in a study of blood T cell repertoires in COVID-19. Generated by immunoSEQ multiplex PCR, the TCRdb table keeps only in-frame clones and is missing some. In the table there are some 50,000 clones, roughly 80% of which are singletons. The specimen sequenced was peripheral blood. The receptors here all came from a man aged 45-65 years with acute or convalescent COVID-19. Each CDR3 is given with its conserved first and last residue. D genes are given only for firm matches. A clone size is listed for some rows: how often the clone was seen (once, few, many), or a class if it is expanded.

TRBV28	-	TRBJ2-3	-	TGTGCCAGCAGTCAGCGGCTGGGTGGGGATACGCAGTATTTT	CASSQRLGGDTQYF
TRBV4-1	-	TRBJ2-7	-	TGCGCCAGCAGCACCCTCGGCGGGTCTGGGGACGAGCAGTACTTC	CASSTLGGSGDEQYF
TRBV7-3	-	TRBJ1-2	TRBD1	TGTGCCAGCAGCTTCACAGGGGGCGCCGACTATGGCTACACCTTC	CASSFTGGADYGYTF
TRBV10-3	once	TRBJ1-1	TRBD1	TGTGCCATCAGTGACAGGGGGGAGGACACTGAAGCTTTCTTT	CAISDRGEDTEAFF
TRBV30	once	TRBJ1-1	-	TGTGCCTGGAGAGTGAGAGGGAACACTGAAGCTTTCTTT	CAWRVRGNTEAFF
TRBV5-1	once	TRBJ2-5	-	TGCGCCAGCAGCTTCGGGCAGGGAGCGGGAGAGACCCAGTACTTC	CASSFGQGAGETQYF
TRBV5-1	-	TRBJ2-5	TRBD2	TGCGCCAGCAGCTGGGGACTAGCGGGGGCGGAGACCCAGTACTTC	CASSWGLAGAETQYF
TRBV6-6	-	TRBJ2-5	-	TGTGCCAGCAGTTCCGGGGGGACCCAGTACTTC	CASSSGGTQYF
TRBV19	once	TRBJ1-1	-	TGTGCCAGTAGTCCGACGGCAGGGCGCACTGAAGCTTTCTTT	CASSPTAGRTEAFF
TRBV5-1	-	TRBJ1-4	TRBD1	TGCGCCAGCAGCTTGTCCGCAGGGGGAAGTGAAAAACTGTTTTTT	CASSLSAGGSEKLFF
TRBV3-1/TRBV3-2	-	TRBJ1-1	-	TGTGCCAGCAGCCAAGCCTTACAAATGAACACTGAAGCTTTCTTT	CASSQALQMNTEAFF
TRBV9	-	TRBJ1-6	-	TGTGCCAGCAGCGTAACCCCGGGGGGTAATTCACCCCTCCACTTT	CASSVTPGGNSPLHF
TRBV6-6	-	TRBJ2-3	TRBD2	TGTGCCAGCAGTTTACTAGCGGGAGAAGCAGATACGCAGTATTTT	CASSLLAGEADTQYF
TRBV3-1/TRBV3-2	-	TRBJ1-2	TRBD1	TGTGCCAGCAGCCCGGGACAGTTCTATGGCTACACCTTC	CASSPGQFYGYTF
TRBV10-1	-	TRBJ1-1	-	TGCGCCAGCAGACAGGCGATGAACACTGAAGCTTTCTTT	CASRQAMNTEAFF
TRBV4-1	once	TRBJ1-2	-	TGCGCCAGCAGCCAAGTTGTCGACTATGGCTACACCTTC	CASSQVVDYGYTF
TRBV5-1	many	TRBJ2-2	-	TGCGCCAGCAGCCTCACTCTAGGGGAGCTGTTTTTT	CASSLTLGELFF
TRBV28	-	TRBJ1-6	TRBD1	TGTGCCAGCAGCCATGGACAGGTTTCACCCCTCCACTTT	CASSHGQVSPLHF
TRBV6-1	-	TRBJ2-3	TRBD1	TGTGCCAGCAGTGAAACCGGGACAGGGGTCCGCACAGATACGCAGTATTTT	CASSETGTGVRTDTQYF
TRBV7-2	-	TRBJ1-4	-	TGTGCCAGCAGGATATGGGGAGATAATGAAAAACTGTTTTTT	CASRIWGDNEKLFF
TRBV28	-	TRBJ1-5	-	TGTGCCAGCACCCGGGGGGGCCTCAATCAGCCCCAGCATTTT	CASTRGGLNQPQHF
TRBV7-9	-	TRBJ2-3	TRBD2	TGTGCCAGCAGCCCGGGACTAGCGGATACAGATACGCAGTATTTT	CASSPGLADTDTQYF
TRBV29-1	few	TRBJ2-7	TRBD2	TGCAGCGTTCCGGGACTAGCGGGGGGGCCGGACGAGCAGTACTTC	CSVPGLAGGPDEQYF
TRBV6-1	-	TRBJ2-7	-	TGTGCCAGCAGTGACACGACAGTAGCCTACGAGCAGTACTTC	CASSDTTVAYEQYF
TRBV5-1	-	TRBJ2-2	-	TGCGCCAGCAGCTTGAAGCGGACGGGAATCCCCGGGGAGCTGTTTTTT	CASSLKRTGIPGELFF
TRBV12-3/TRBV12-4	-	TRBJ2-7	-	TGTGCCAGCAGTTTACTCAGGGTATACGAGCAGTACTTC	CASSLLRVYEQYF
TRBV10-3	few	TRBJ1-2	-	TGTGCCATCAGTGATTCAGGGCGGGGGCGAGACGGCTACACCTTC	CAISDSGRGRDGYTF
TRBV10-1	-	TRBJ2-7	TRBD2	TGCGCCAGCAGTGAGTCTAGCGGGGGGGGTGCTGAGCAGTACTTC	CASSESSGGGAEQYF
TRBV10-1	many	TRBJ2-7	TRBD2	TGCGCCAGCAGTGACGCGGGAGGAGGCGAGCAGTACTTC	CASSDAGGGEQYF
TRBV19	-	TRBJ2-5	TRBD2	TGTGCCAGTAGGCTCGGCGCAAGCGGGGGGGCGGAGACCCAGTACTTC	CASRLGASGGAETQYF
TRBV7-2	-	TRBJ2-5	TRBD2	TGTGCCAGCAGCTTTCGGGGGGGAGAGACCCAGTACTTC	CASSFRGGETQYF
TRBV7-9	-	TRBJ1-2	-	TGTGCCAGCAGTTCGTCGGGGGGGTATTCTAACTATGGCTACACCTTC	CASSSSGGYSNYGYTF
TRBV3-1/TRBV3-2	-	TRBJ1-2	-	TGTGCCAGCAGCCAAGCGGGGGAGGGGGACTATGGCTACACCTTC	CASSQAGEGDYGYTF
TRBV7-6	-	TRBJ1-3	-	TGTGCCAGCAGCTTACAAGGAAACACCATATATTTT	CASSLQGNTIYF
TRBV19	-	TRBJ2-3	-	TGTGCCAGTAGTTCTGATACGCAGTATTTT	CASSSDTQYF
TRBV3-1/TRBV3-2	once	TRBJ1-5	-	TGTGCCAGCAGCCAGGGGGGAGGGCAGGCGAATCAGCCCCAGCATTTT	CASSQGGGQANQPQHF
TRBV19	-	TRBJ2-2	TRBD1	TGTGCCAGTCTCCCCCTCAGGGGGCGCACCGGGGAGCTGTTTTTT	CASLPLRGRTGELFF
TRBV2	-	TRBJ1-5	-	TGTGCCAGCAGTACCACAGCAAACAATCAGCCCCAGCATTTT	CASSTTANNQPQHF
TRBV7-8	once	TRBJ1-2	-	TGTGCCAGCAGCTTAGAGTCGGGGTGGGGCTACACCTTC	CASSLESGWGYTF
TRBV7-6	-	TRBJ2-1	TRBD1	TGTGCCAGCAGCTTAGGGGCAGCGACAGGGCTATACAATGAGCAGTTCTTC	CASSLGAATGLYNEQFF
TRBV7-9	-	TRBJ2-3	-	TGTGCCAGCAGCTTAGTAGCGAATACGCAGTATTTT	CASSLVANTQYF
TRBV4-1	once	TRBJ1-5	TRBD1	TGCGCCAGCAGCCAAATGATCGGGACAGGGGGTAATCAGCCCCAGCATTTT	CASSQMIGTGGNQPQHF
TRBV7-3	-	TRBJ1-1	-	TGTGCCAGCAGCTTGGGGAGTCGGAACACTGAAGCTTTCTTT	CASSLGSRNTEAFF
TRBV5-1	-	TRBJ1-1	TRBD1	TGCGCCAGCAGCCCACAGACAGGGGGCTCTGAAGCTTTCTTT	CASSPQTGGSEAFF
TRBV7-2	few	TRBJ2-1	TRBD2	TGTGCCAGCAGCTCTCGGACTAGCGGGAGGAATGAGCAGTTCTTC	CASSSRTSGRNEQFF
TRBV27	-	TRBJ2-7	-	TGTGCCAGCGGTCTAGCGCGACCTAGCTCCTACGAGCAGTACTTC	CASGLARPSSYEQYF
TRBV10-1	-	TRBJ2-7	TRBD1	TGCGCCAGCAGTGTAGCAGGGGGCTACGAGCAGTACTTC	CASSVAGGYEQYF
TRBV5-8	-	TRBJ2-5	-	TGTGCCAGCAGCTTGTCAGGGGAGCGGGGAGAGACCCAGTACTTC	CASSLSGERGETQYF
TRBV19	-	TRBJ1-2	TRBD1	TGTGCCAGTAGGGACAGGGATGCAAACTATGGCTACACCTTC	CASRDRDANYGYTF
TRBV9	-	TRBJ2-3	-	TGTGCCAGCAGCGCAGACGCCGGGGCGCGGGGGCAGTATTTT	CASSADAGARGQYF
TRBV6-6	-	TRBJ2-7	-	TGTGCCAGCACCCAACAGGCGCCCTACGAGCAGTACTTC	CASTQQAPYEQYF
TRBV27	-	TRBJ1-1	-	TGTGCCAGCAGTCTTTACAGGGATATGAACACTGAAGCTTTCTTT	CASSLYRDMNTEAFF
TRBV30	-	TRBJ2-5	TRBD2	TGTGCCTGGAGTGTAGGTAGCGGGGGGCTCCAAGAGACCCAGTACTTC	CAWSVGSGGLQETQYF
TRBV4-1	-	TRBJ2-5	-	TGCGCCAGCAGCCAGGGGCCGGTGGGGACCCAGTACTTC	CASSQGPVGTQYF
TRBV5-6	-	TRBJ2-1	-	TGTGCCAGCAGCTTCGGCGGGTTAAGCAGTGAGCAGTTCTTC	CASSFGGLSSEQFF
TRBV18	-	TRBJ1-2	-	TGTGCCAGCTCACCACTAGGACAAAACTATGGCTACACCTTC	CASSPLGQNYGYTF
TRBV29-1	few	TRBJ2-5	TRBD2	TGCAGCGTCGGGGGAGGGCAAGAGACCCAGTACTTC	CSVGGGQETQYF